This T cell receptor beta chain is drawn from a study of CD8+ T cells in alopecia areata. This CDR3 is built from 21 residues. The V and J ends lost 5 bases and 0 bases, in that order; junction bases with no gene match: 22. The germline gives CDR1 PRHDT, CDR2 FYEKMQ (reference sequence). Once RNA had been extracted, it was reverse transcribed into cDNA to act as the sequencing template. Sequencing used immunoSEQ multiplex PCR; TCRdb keeps in-frame clones, though not all of them. The sample yields 200,000 to 250,000 clones, 45% to 70% seen once. About this clone itself: The antigen is undetermined.

General observations from the study: It was lesional scalp, especially alopecia totalis/universalis, that showed higher clonality than normal scalp.

J is TRBJ2-1 and V is TRBV13; 7 nucleotides align to TRBD2. The source is a human donor in good health. The sequencing sample was made of CD8+ T cells sorted from blood. The CDR3 DNA follows: TGTGCCAGCAGCCCAGATTCCCCTACAGCGGGGCCTAGAAGCTCCTACAATGAGCAGTTCTTC. Translated, it gives CASSPDSPTAGPRSSYNEQFF.